A selection of T cell receptor beta chains follows, all from one sample in a study of T cells in Graves' hyperthyroidism and ophthalmopathy. TCRdb re-called the multiplex PCR reads through MiXCR, storing one row per CDR3 protein. In the table there are around 620,000 distinct CDR3 sequences, approximately 44% of which are singletons. The source material was peripheral blood or thyroid tissue (not recorded which). The receptors here all came from an adult woman with Graves' disease, either hyperthyroidism or ophthalmopathy (not recorded which). Each CDR3 is given with its conserved first and last residue. Fields, in order: V gene, D gene, clone size, J gene, CDR3 protein, CDR3 DNA. D genes are given only for firm matches. Expanded clones get a size class; other rows say once, few or many, or leave the size out.

TRBV7-6	-	many	TRBJ1-3	CASSLGGRVSSGNTIYF	TGTGCCAGCAGCTTAGGAGGGAGGGTCTCCTCTGGAAACACCATATATTTT
TRBV20-1	-	many	TRBJ2-2	CSARGEFDRDYTGELFF	TGCAGTGCTAGAGGAGAGTTCGACAGGGACTACACCGGGGAGCTGTTTTTT
TRBV10-3	-	-	TRBJ1-1	CAISEGMNTEAFF	TGTGCCATCAGTGAGGGCATGAACACTGAAGCTTTCTTT
TRBV27	TRBD1	few	TRBJ2-7	CASSLRGWTGSYEQYF	TGTGCCAGCAGTTTAAGGGGGTGGACAGGGTCGTACGAGCAGTACTTC
TRBV10-3	TRBD1	few	TRBJ1-1	CAISWDRKNTEAFF	TGTGCCATCAGTTGGGACAGGAAGAACACTGAAGCTTTCTTT
TRBV28	-	many	TRBJ2-7	CASREGAREQYF	TGTGCCAGCAGGGAGGGGGCGCGGGAGCAGTACTTC
TRBV5-8	-	many	TRBJ1-1	CASSLQFRTLNTEAFF	TGTGCCAGCAGCTTGCAATTTAGGACTTTGAACACTGAAGCTTTCTTT
TRBV6-5	TRBD2	few	TRBJ2-7	CVSSYGTSGYEQYF	TGTGTCAGCAGTTACGGGACTAGCGGGTACGAGCAGTACTTC
TRBV27	-	many	TRBJ1-5	CASSPAPPDSARPQHF	TGTGCCAGCAGCCCAGCGCCCCCGGACAGCGCTAGGCCCCAGCATTTT
TRBV5-1	-	once	TRBJ2-2	CASSLGAVTGELFF	TGCGCCAGCAGCTTGGGGGCTGTAACCGGGGAGCTGTTTTTT
TRBV20-1	-	-	TRBJ1-4	CSANVGLEEKLFF	TGCAGTGCTAATGTGGGGTTGGAGGAAAAACTGTTTTTT
TRBV10-2	TRBD1	-	TRBJ1-5	CASRDRGPQHF	TGCGCCAGCCGGGACAGGGGACCCCAGCATTTT
TRBV7-6	TRBD1	-	TRBJ2-7	CASSSGQREQYF	TGTGCCAGCAGCTCGGGACAGCGCGAGCAGTACTTC
TRBV4-1	TRBD1	-	TRBJ1-1	CASSQIAGGDTEAFF	TGCGCCAGCAGCCAAATCGCAGGGGGCGACACTGAAGCTTTCTTT
TRBV20-1	TRBD1	-	TRBJ1-3	CSVRTGILGNTIYF	TGCAGTGTCAGGACAGGGATCCTTGGAAACACCATATATTTT
TRBV14	-	many	TRBJ2-5	CASSQLVSTRETQYF	TGTGCCAGCAGCCAGCTAGTCTCCACCCGAGAGACCCAGTACTTC
TRBV4-1	-	few	TRBJ2-7	CASSQVLRNTAVGGLEQYF	TGCGCCAGCAGCCAAGTCCTACGGAACACGGCTGTAGGTGGTCTCGAGCAGTACTTC